The rows below give T cell receptor beta chains drawn from one sample of a study of blood T cell repertoires in COVID-19. Clones were sequenced by immunoSEQ multiplex PCR, and TCRdb holds only the in-frame ones, with some missing. The data show more than 110,000 clones, approximately 80% seen once. The sequencing sample was made of peripheral blood. These receptors all come from a human donor in a cohort sampled during active COVID-19. CDR3s include the opening cysteine and the closing phenylalanine or tryptophan.

j_gene,v_gene,CDR3aa
TRBJ2-3,TRBV3-1/TRBV3-2,CASSQASTDTQYF
TRBJ1-5,TRBV21-1,CASSKALGRGVQPQHF
TRBJ2-5,TRBV7-3,CASSLRGGGETQYF
TRBJ2-6,TRBV5-1,CASSLRQGTSSGANVLTF
TRBJ1-5,TRBV28,CASSFMSGGNQPQHF
TRBJ1-4,TRBV7-2,CASSFGQGEKLFF
TRBJ2-1,TRBV6-4,CASRVGLERDAPFF
TRBJ2-2,TRBV3-1/TRBV3-2,CASSPQGLGGAGELFF
TRBJ1-2,TRBV6-5,CASSNRGRSYTF
TRBJ2-6,TRBV10-3,CAISEAGTGGSGANVLTF
TRBJ2-2,TRBV7-3,CASSLRGLAGMNTGELFF
TRBJ1-4,TRBV3-1/TRBV3-2,CASRGRTGLSNEKLFF
TRBJ2-1,TRBV7-8,CASSLSAGYNEQFF
TRBJ1-4,TRBV5-1,CASSEEGNEKLFF
TRBJ1-5,TRBV6-2/TRBV6-3,CASSYSRGRTGGNQPQHF
TRBJ1-2,TRBV28,CASSLRQGFYGYTF
TRBJ1-4,TRBV5-5,CASSYGTANEKLFF
TRBJ1-3,TRBV6-5,CASNGQGTGNTIYF
TRBJ1-6,TRBV3-1/TRBV3-2,CASNREGNSPLHF
TRBJ2-2,TRBV7-9,CASSLTTRQGTGELFF
TRBJ2-3,TRBV27,CASSPPGTQRTDTQYF
TRBJ1-2,TRBV4-2,CASSQGLTGNYGYTF
TRBJ2-3,TRBV4-1,CASSQGQGATDTQYF
TRBJ2-2,TRBV11-2,CASSRLTGVSTGELFF
TRBJ1-2,TRBV13,CASSVTNYGYTF
TRBJ2-7,TRBV5-4,CASSQDRVGEQYF
TRBJ2-4,TRBV7-9,CASSLEPFGTSINIQYF
TRBJ2-3,TRBV5-1,CASSSLLAGGSTDTQYF
TRBJ2-2,TRBV7-2,CASSPNPTGELFF
TRBJ2-3,TRBV28,CASRALGGGRRDTQYF
TRBJ1-4,TRBV7-9,CASSHGGLGEKLFF
TRBJ1-2,TRBV7-9,CASSLGSVYGYTF
TRBJ2-7,TRBV6-5,CASSLGGYEQYF
TRBJ2-5,TRBV11-3,CASSWGLAGAQETQYF
TRBJ2-2,TRBV4-3,CASSRQTALSNTGELFF
TRBJ1-6,TRBV9,CASSVGATNSPLHF
TRBJ2-5,TRBV16,CASSQLSEETQYF
TRBJ1-6,TRBV4-3,CASSQAGQGISPLHF
TRBJ1-2,TRBV15,CATSRELVKSSGYTF
TRBJ1-2,TRBV7-2,CASSFIGTGIRYGYTF
TRBJ2-7,TRBV28,CASGAGTGVREQYF
TRBJ1-5,TRBV5-1,CASSFGENQPQHF
TRBJ1-5,TRBV30,CAWSVPGAESNQPQHF
TRBJ2-2,TRBV11-3,CASSFDRGAGGELFF
TRBJ2-7,TRBV2,CASRAISAGSYEQYF